These T cell receptor beta chains were read from a single sample in a study of blood T cell repertoires in COVID-19. Measured with immunoSEQ multiplex PCR; TCRdb has only the in-frame clones, and not every one. The sample has some 200,000 clones; around nine tenths are singletons. Sequencing input: peripheral blood. The source of these receptors is a woman aged 40 to 50 with acute or convalescent COVID-19. Each CDR3 is given with its conserved first and last residue. Fields, in order: D gene, clone size, J gene, V gene, CDR3 DNA, CDR3 protein. D genes are given only for firm matches. Clone size is stated in some rows and not others, as once, few, many or a class when expanded.

TRBD1 | NA | TRBJ2-5 | TRBV5-1 | TGCGCCAGCAGCGTCGGACAGGTCCTGTGGGAGACCCAGTACTTC | CASSVGQVLWETQYF
NA | NA | TRBJ1-2 | TRBV21-1 | TGTGCCAGCAGCACCGTCACTCCCCCAAATGGCTACACCTTC | CASSTVTPPNGYTF
NA | NA | TRBJ1-1 | TRBV24-1 | TGTGCCACCCAGCAGGGCACTGAAGCTTTCTTT | CATQQGTEAFF
NA | NA | TRBJ2-5 | TRBV4-1 | TGCGCCAGCAGCAGTTCAGGAGGACGACCCCAAGAGACCCAGTACTTC | CASSSSGGRPQETQYF
TRBD2 | NA | TRBJ2-5 | TRBV5-1 | TGCGCCAGCAGCCCGACACGGACTAGCGGGGGGGGTAGGCTAGAGACCCAGTACTTC | CASSPTRTSGGGRLETQYF
NA | NA | TRBJ2-2 | TRBV7-9 | TGTGCCAGCAGCTTAGAGCGGGTCACCGGGGAGCTGTTTTTT | CASSLERVTGELFF
NA | NA | TRBJ1-3 | TRBV5-6 | TGTGCCAGCAGCTTGGGCCAGGGTATAGGAAACACCATATATTTT | CASSLGQGIGNTIYF
TRBD1 | NA | TRBJ2-1 | TRBV6-5 | TGTGCCAGCAGTTATAGGGGGCCCAATGAGCAGTTCTTC | CASSYRGPNEQFF
TRBD2 | NA | TRBJ2-3 | TRBV7-3 | TGTGCCAGCAGCTTAATCGGCGGGGGGGCCCTCTCCACAGATACGCAGTATTTT | CASSLIGGGALSTDTQYF
TRBD1 | NA | TRBJ1-3 | TRBV7-9 | TGTGCCAGCAGCTTAAAAGCAGGGGGCACCATATATTTT | CASSLKAGGTIYF
TRBD1 | NA | TRBJ1-5 | TRBV30 | TGTGCCTGGAGTAATACTGCCGGGACAGGCGCCCATTTT | CAWSNTAGTGAHF
TRBD1 | NA | TRBJ1-1 | TRBV19 | TGTGCCAGTAGTACCGGACAGGAAGGGAACACTGAAGCTTTCTTT | CASSTGQEGNTEAFF
NA | NA | TRBJ1-2 | TRBV4-1 | TGCGCCAGCAGCCAAGAGGAGACAGACTATGGCTACACCTTC | CASSQEETDYGYTF
NA | NA | TRBJ1-2 | TRBV19 | TGTGCCAGTAGTCCCCTTGAGAGGGTAGGATATGGCTACACCTTC | CASSPLERVGYGYTF
NA | NA | TRBJ2-2 | TRBV6-6 | TGTGCCAGCAGAGCCCGGGACTTAGGCGGGGAGCTGTTTTTT | CASRARDLGGELFF
NA | few | TRBJ1-2 | TRBV5-4 | TGTGCCAGCAGCCTCCCGGGGTCGAACTATGGCTACACCTTC | CASSLPGSNYGYTF
NA | NA | TRBJ2-1 | TRBV28 | TGTGCCAGCAGGGAGGATAGCCGGAGCTTTCCGGGGGAGCAGTTCTTC | CASREDSRSFPGEQFF
TRBD1 | NA | TRBJ2-3 | TRBV9 | TGTGCCAGCAGCGTCAGGGGGTCGGGGGATACGCAGTATTTT | CASSVRGSGDTQYF
NA | NA | TRBJ1-6 | TRBV9 | TGTGCCAGCAGCGTATGGGGAGGCGGTTCACCCCTCCACTTT | CASSVWGGGSPLHF
NA | NA | TRBJ1-2 | TRBV23-1 | TGCGCCAGCAGTCAATCTGACACCAACAGCTATGGCTACACCTTC | CASSQSDTNSYGYTF
NA | NA | TRBJ1-6 | TRBV5-1 | TGCGCCAGCAGCTCAACAGGGATTAATAATTCACCCCTCCACTTT | CASSSTGINNSPLHF
NA | NA | TRBJ1-2 | TRBV2 | TGTGCCAGCAGTGTCCCGGGTAGCTATGGCTACACCTTC | CASSVPGSYGYTF
NA | NA | TRBJ1-4 | TRBV30 | TGTGCCTGGAGTATGACAGGATGGACTGAAAAACTGTTTTTT | CAWSMTGWTEKLFF
NA | NA | TRBJ1-1 | TRBV7-6 | TGTGCCAGCAGCTTAGTAGGGGTTACTGAAGCTTTCTTT | CASSLVGVTEAFF
NA | NA | TRBJ2-5 | TRBV30 | TGTGCCTGGAGTGTATTAACATCAGAGACCCAGTACTTC | CAWSVLTSETQYF
TRBD1 | few | TRBJ2-3 | TRBV19 | TGTGCCAGTAGTACGGGGACAGGATCTAGCACAGATACGCAGTATTTT | CASSTGTGSSTDTQYF
NA | NA | TRBJ1-2 | TRBV15 | TGTGCCACCAGCAGGTTACGCCGGAGAGGTTATGGCTACACCTTC | CATSRLRRRGYGYTF
NA | NA | TRBJ2-3 | TRBV19 | TGTGCCAGTAGTATGTATGTCGTGGCGGGTTTGGGAGATACGCAGTATTTT | CASSMYVVAGLGDTQYF
TRBD1 | NA | TRBJ2-2 | TRBV29-1 | TGCAGCGCCGCCCCAAATCCCAGGGGGCTCGACACCGGGGAGCTGTTTTTT | CSAAPNPRGLDTGELFF
NA | few | TRBJ2-2 | TRBV11-2 | TGTGCCAGCAGGCCGGGCGGGACCACCGGGGAGCTGTTTTTT | CASRPGGTTGELFF
NA | NA | TRBJ1-4 | TRBV5-1 | TGCGCCAGCAGCCCGCTGGGAGCAACTAATGAAAAACTGTTTTTT | CASSPLGATNEKLFF
NA | NA | TRBJ1-6 | TRBV24-1 | TGTGCCACCAGTCTGGGCCCTAATTCACCCCTCCACTTT | CATSLGPNSPLHF
TRBD1 | once | TRBJ2-3 | TRBV19 | TGTGCCAGTAGTATGACAGGGGAAGGGGCAGATACGCAGTATTTT | CASSMTGEGADTQYF
NA | NA | TRBJ1-1 | TRBV5-6 | TGTGCCAGCAGCTTAACCGTAAGGGTTATAGGGGGGAACACTGAAGCTTTCTTT | CASSLTVRVIGGNTEAFF
TRBD2 | NA | TRBJ2-3 | TRBV2 | TGTGCCAGCGCTAGCGGGGGGAGCACCAACACAGATACGCAGTATTTT | CASASGGSTNTDTQYF
NA | NA | TRBJ1-1 | TRBV18 | TGTGCCAGCTCCTGGGACATTAACACTGAAGCTTTCTTT | CASSWDINTEAFF
NA | NA | TRBJ1-2 | TRBV24-1 | TGTGCCACCAGCCCCAGGGAAAACTATGGCTACACCTTC | CATSPRENYGYTF
NA | NA | TRBJ1-1 | TRBV7-2 | TGTGCCAGCAGGCAGCAGGGGTACACTGAAGCTTTCTTT | CASRQQGYTEAFF
NA | NA | TRBJ2-2 | TRBV9 | TGTGCCAGCAGCCCGAGGACTTTCCCTACGAACACCGGGGAGCTGTTTTTT | CASSPRTFPTNTGELFF
NA | NA | TRBJ2-2 | TRBV30 | TGTGCCTGGAGTGTACGGGTAAACACCGGGGAGCTGTTTTTT | CAWSVRVNTGELFF
TRBD1 | once | TRBJ1-2 | TRBV19 | TGTGCCAGTAGTCTCTCTGCTGGGACAGGCTACTATGGCTACACCTTC | CASSLSAGTGYYGYTF
NA | NA | TRBJ1-4 | TRBV6-2/TRBV6-3 | TGTGCCAGCAGTGACACGAAGGAGTGGGACTCAAATGAAAAACTGTTTTTT | CASSDTKEWDSNEKLFF
TRBD1 | NA | TRBJ2-5 | TRBV5-1 | TGCGCCAGCAGCCGCAGGATAGGGGACAGGGTCAAAGAGACCCAGTACTTC | CASSRRIGDRVKETQYF
TRBD1 | NA | TRBJ1-5 | TRBV6-6 | TGTGCCAGCAGTTCAACCGGACAGGGCAATCAGCCCCAGCATTTT | CASSSTGQGNQPQHF